These 20 T cell receptor beta chains were all obtained from the same sample, sequenced in a study of cytomegalovirus exposure and HLA in healthy donors. The PCR had 60 Vbeta and 13 Jbeta primers. Some clones are missing from TCRdb's copy, which holds only in-frame ones; the method was immunoSEQ multiplex PCR. Among around 230,000 clones, 60% to 80% were seen once, and the ten largest hold 1.8%. The sequenced sample consisted of PBMCs. The receptors originated from a male donor in good health and CMV-seronegative.

This clone was seen a few times. The chain is built from TRBV5-4 and TRBJ1-1; TRBD1 aligns across 10 bases. J was trimmed by 0 bases and V by 3 bases; bases with no gene match: 2. The CDR3 extends over 15 amino acids. Germline V CDR1 and CDR2: SGHNT, YYREEE (reference sequence). The CDR3 is CASSSGTGVNTEAFF. The CDR3 nucleotides read TGTGCCAGCAGCTCCGGGACAGGGGTGAACACTGAAGCTTTCTTT.

The gene calls are TRBV28 and TRBJ2-1; the match to TRBD2 covers 14 bases. This CDR3 spans 16 amino acids. V gave up 6 bases and J gave up 3 bases; unmatched junction bases: 4. CDR1 MDHEN and CDR2 SYDVKM come from the germline V gene. CDR3 DNA sequence: TGTGCCAGCAGGCCGGGACTAGCGGGAGACTACAATGAGCAGTTCTTC. It is translated as CASRPGLAGDYNEQFF.

The rearrangement links TRBV9 to TRBJ1-1; TRBD1 matches 8 bases. The germline gives CDR1 SGDLS, CDR2 YYNGEE. There are 15 residues in the CDR3. V gave up 2 bases and J gave up 4 bases; unmatched junction bases: 7. The CDR3 region has the DNA TGTGCCAGCAGCGTGGGGACAGGATTATTCACTGAAGCTTTCTTT. Protein: CASSVGTGLFTEAFF.

The chain joins TRBV19 to TRBJ2-3; tentative D call: TRBD2 (6 bases). There are 16 residues in the CDR3. The V end lost 4 bases, the J end lost 4 bases, and 18 bases lay between the germline ends. Germline CDR1 LNHDA, CDR2 SQIVND (reference sequence). This chain's CDR3 is CASSKTGVYTPDTQYF. The CDR3 DNA follows: TGTGCCAGTAGTAAGACGGGAGTATACACGCCAGATACGCAGTATTTT.

The chain employs TRBV27 and TRBJ1-2, with 8 positions matching TRBD1. CDR1 is MNHEY and CDR2 is SMNVEV in the germline V gene (reference sequence). This CDR3 contains 13 residues. Unmatched junction bases numbered 4, after V lost 2 bases and J lost 8 bases. The CDR3 sequence: CASSLNRGRGYTF. The CDR3 DNA sequence: TGTGCCAGCAGTTTAAACAGGGGGAGGGGCTACACCTTC.

The V call is TRBV7-2, the J call TRBJ1-4; D may be TRBD1 (5 bases). This CDR3 is built from 16 residues. V lost 5 bases and J lost 4, with 17 bases in between. Germline V lookup: CDR1 SGHTA, CDR2 FQGNSA. Here the CDR3 reads CASSRPIAGVNEKLFF. CDR3 sequence (DNA): TGTGCCAGCAGCCGCCCAATCGCGGGGGTTAATGAAAAACTGTTTTTT.

The chain combines TRBV27 with TRBJ2-1; 7 bases agree with TRBD1. Germline V gives CDR1 MNHEY, CDR2 SMNVEV (reference sequence). The junction had 12 bases not matched to a gene; V was cut back by 5 bases and J by 5 bases. CDR3 length: 16 amino acids. CDR3 nucleotides: TGTGCCAGCAGTCCAAGGGTAGACAGGGCCAACAATGAGCAGTTCTTC. It codes for CASSPRVDRANNEQFF.

V usage is TRBV7-2 and J usage is TRBJ1-6; TRBD1 agrees at 7 bases. The CDR3 has 16 residues. The V segment lost 1 base and the J segment 5 bases; nucleotides outside the gene matches: 5. The germline V gene encodes CDR1 SGHTA and CDR2 FQGNSA. CDR3 nucleotide sequence: TGTGCCAGCAGCTTAGAGGGGGCTTTGCATAATTCACCCCTCCACTTT. Amino acids: CASSLEGALHNSPLHF.

The chain is built from TRBV9 and TRBJ1-2, with D possibly matching TRBD1 (6 bases). The CDR3 length is 12 residues. CDR1 is SGDLS and CDR2 is YYNGEE in the germline V gene. Trimming left V 6 bases short and J 8 bases short, with 14 bases between. Here the CDR3 DNA reads TGTGCCAGCACGCGGGGGGCAGAAGGCTACACCTTC. Translating gives CASTRGAEGYTF.

The V and J genes are TRBV4-3 and TRBJ1-2; TRBD1 might be the D (5 bases). The germline V gene encodes CDR1 LGHNA and CDR2 YSLEER. The CDR3 runs to 15 residues. V lost 0 bases to trimming and J lost 5 bases, with 13 bases between them. The CDR3 here is CASSQDPWQGYGYTF. CDR3 coding DNA: TGCGCCAGCAGCCAAGATCCGTGGCAGGGATATGGCTACACCTTC.

This clone was detected only a few times. V is TRBV19 and J is TRBJ2-7, with TRBD2 identical over 10 bases. There are 17 residues in the CDR3. The junction had 5 bases not matched to a gene; V was cut back by 0 bases and J by 0 bases. The germline V gene encodes CDR1 LNHDA and CDR2 SQIVND (reference sequence). CDR3 sequence reads: CASSIEASGGRSYEQYF. The CDR3 nucleotides read TGTGCCAGTAGTATAGAGGCTAGCGGGGGCCGCTCCTACGAGCAGTACTTC. Looking up the rest from reference TRBV19 and TRBJ2-7 gives the full variable domain: DGGITQSPKYLFRKEGQNVTLSCEQNLNHDAMYWYRQDPGQGLRLIYYSQIVNDFQKGDIAEGYSVSREKKESFPLTVTSAQKNPTAFYLCASSIEASGGRSYEQYFGPGTRLTVT.

CDR3 coding DNA: TGCGCCAGCAGCTTGGGAACTTGGACTAGCCTCCAAGAGACCCAGTACTTC. This gives the protein CASSLGTWTSLQETQYF. The chain recombines TRBV5-1 with TRBJ2-5, with 8 nucleotides matching TRBD2. The CDR3 covers 17 residues. Trimming at V came to 0 bases and at J to 1 base, leaving 8 bases not matched to a gene. CDR1 and CDR2 from the germline V gene are SGHRS and YFSETQ.

This clone was picked up one time. The CDR3 bases are TGTGCCAGCAGGACCGGGACAGGGAATCAGCCCCAGCATTTT. It specifies CASRTGTGNQPQHF. The chain joins TRBV28 to TRBJ1-5; TRBD1 matches 9 bases. Germline-derived CDR1 and CDR2 are MDHEN and SYDVKM. The CDR3 contains 14 residues. The junction had 4 bases not matched to a gene; V was cut back by 6 bases and J by 4 bases.

V usage is TRBV27 and J usage is TRBJ1-1; TRBD1 might be the D (6 bases). The CDR3 contains 14 residues. From germline, CDR1 is MNHEY and CDR2 SMNVEV (reference sequence). The V end lost 3 bases, the J end lost 4 bases, and 12 bases lay between the germline ends. In DNA, the CDR3 is TGTGCCAGCAGTTTGGAAACAGGGTTCACTGAAGCTTTCTTT. Amino acid sequence: CASSLETGFTEAFF.

This chain connects TRBV13 to TRBJ2-7; 10 bases line up with TRBD1. Trimming removed 0 bases from V and 5 bases from J; junction bases left unmatched: 13. Germline lookup yields CDR1 PRHDT and CDR2 FYEKMQ (reference sequence). The CDR3 has 18 amino acids. CDR3 sequence reads: CASSLGGIVAGTGDEQYF. Written as DNA, the CDR3 is TGTGCCAGCAGCTTAGGGGGGATCGTCGCAGGGACAGGGGACGAGCAGTACTTC.

The chain combines TRBV7-2 with TRBJ2-7; D might be TRBD2 (6 bases). V was pared by 4 bases and J by 5 bases, with 15 bases between. The germline V gene encodes CDR1 SGHTA and CDR2 FQGNSA. CDR3 length: 14 amino acids. The CDR3 loop reads CASSWRQEGNEQYF. Written as DNA, the CDR3 is TGTGCCAGCAGCTGGCGGCAGGAGGGCAACGAGCAGTACTTC.

The rearrangement links TRBV9 to TRBJ2-5, with TRBD2 identical over 10 bases. The CDR3 length is 15 residues. V gave up 0 bases and J gave up 5 bases; unmatched junction bases: 4. The germline CDR1 and CDR2 sequences are SGDLS and YYNGEE. In DNA, the CDR3 is TGTGCCAGCAGCGTAGGGCTAGCGGGAGTTGAGACCCAGTACTTC. It specifies CASSVGLAGVETQYF.

CDR3 residues: CAWKQGSYYGYTF. The CDR3 DNA reads as TGTGCCTGGAAGCAGGGGTCATACTATGGCTACACCTTC. The chain combines TRBV30 with TRBJ1-2, with D perhaps TRBD1 (6 bases). This CDR3 region has 13 residues. The germline gives CDR1 GTSNPN, CDR2 SVGIG (reference sequence). V was shortened by 4 bases and J by 3 bases, with 12 bases between the two germline ends.

This clone was recorded a few times. The junction and the germline gene differ at one end; a read error may be behind it. The chain links TRBV7-9 to TRBJ2-7, with no clear D. Per the germline V gene, CDR1 is SEHNR and CDR2 is FQNEAQ (reference sequence). The CDR3 has 11 amino acids. CDR3 region: CSSSTSGEQYF. Here the CDR3 DNA reads TGTTCCAGCAGCACCTCGGGCGAGCAGTACTTC.

This clone came up once. The chain is built from TRBV11-2 and TRBJ1-1; D unresolved. The germline CDR1 and CDR2 sequences are SGHAT and FQNNGV. CDR3 length equals 14 residues. V gave up 0 bases and J gave up 1 base, with 6 bases separating them. The CDR3, as DNA: TGTGCCAGCAGCTTAGATGGCCCGAACACTGAAGCTTTCTTT. Its translation: CASSLDGPNTEAFF.